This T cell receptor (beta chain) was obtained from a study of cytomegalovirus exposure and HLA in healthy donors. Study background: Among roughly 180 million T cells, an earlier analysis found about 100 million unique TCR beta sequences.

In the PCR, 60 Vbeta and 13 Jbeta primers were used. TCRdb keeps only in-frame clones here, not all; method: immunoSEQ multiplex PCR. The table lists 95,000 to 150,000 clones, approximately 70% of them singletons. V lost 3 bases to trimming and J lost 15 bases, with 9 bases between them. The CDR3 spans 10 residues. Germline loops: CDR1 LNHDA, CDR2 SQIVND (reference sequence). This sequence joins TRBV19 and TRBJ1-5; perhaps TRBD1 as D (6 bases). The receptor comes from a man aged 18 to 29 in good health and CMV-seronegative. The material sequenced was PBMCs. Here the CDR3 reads CASSMQGWHF. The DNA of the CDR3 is TGTGCCAGTAGTATGCAGGGGTGGCATTTT.